The 11 T cell receptor beta chains listed next were all sequenced from one sample in a study of blood T cell repertoires in COVID-19. Profiled with immunoSEQ multiplex PCR; TCRdb holds only in-frame clones, not every one. The sample lists 150,000 to 200,000 clones, roughly nine tenths occurring once. Source material: peripheral blood. These receptors all come from an elderly woman in a cohort sampled during active or convalescent COVID-19.

The gene calls are TRBV24-1 and TRBJ2-1; 7 nucleotides agree with TRBD2. Trimming took 9 bases from V and 2 from J; bases not matched to a gene: 12. In germline, CDR1 is KGHDR, CDR2 SFDVKD. The CDR3 loop spans 16 amino acids. This CDR3 reads CATPRERERPYNEQFF. The CDR3 coding sequence is TGTGCCACCCCACGCGAGCGGGAACGGCCCTACAATGAGCAGTTCTTC.

The chain employs TRBV3-1 (or the pseudogene TRBV3-2) and TRBJ2-5; TRBD2 aligns across 11 bases. J lost 5 bases, V lost 3 bases, and 8 bases had no gene match. Germline CDR1 is LGHDT and CDR2 is YNNKEL (reference sequence). This CDR3 contains 16 residues. CDR3 in DNA: TGTGCCAGCAGCCAGTTAGCGGGGGGGCTTAGGGAGACCCAGTACTTC. This encodes CASSQLAGGLRETQYF.

The chain has TRBV9 and TRBJ1-5; D is perhaps TRBD1 (5 bases). The CDR3 is 14 amino acids. Trimming pared 0 bases from V and 6 bases from J, leaving 10 bases between. CDR1 is SGDLS, CDR2 YYNGEE, per germline. DNA for the CDR3: TGTGCCAGCAGCGTAGATGGGGCTATTCAGCCCCAGCATTTT. Its protein product is CASSVDGAIQPQHF.

This chain joins TRBV27 and TRBJ2-1, with a weak D call TRBD2 (6 bases). Trimming removed 6 bases at V and 6 bases at J, with 21 bases between. Germline CDR1 is MNHEY and CDR2 is SMNVEV (reference sequence). CDR3 length: 16 residues. For the CDR3, the DNA is TGTGCCAGCAGCAGCTTTTGGGGGGAGACAGTCAATGAGCAGTTCTTC. Amino acid sequence: CASSSFWGETVNEQFF.

The chain recombines TRBV30 with TRBJ1-5; tentative D call: TRBD1 (5 bases). The CDR3 contains 13 residues. Germline V gene lookup returns CDR1 GTSNPN and CDR2 SVGIG (reference sequence). The V end was cut by 3 bases, the J end by 7 bases, with 13 bases between. This chain's CDR3 is CAWSRGNFQPQHF. For the CDR3, the DNA is TGTGCCTGGAGCCGGGGGAACTTCCAGCCCCAGCATTTT.

This chain joins TRBV29-1 and TRBJ1-1, with D possibly TRBD1 on 6 matching bases. Trimming took off 7 bases at V and 0 bases at J, with 12 bases between the two ends. CDR1 and CDR2 from the germline V gene are SQVTM and ANQGSEA. The CDR3 runs 13 residues. CDR3 amino acids: CSARAGVNTEAFF. The CDR3 region has the DNA TGCAGCGCAAGAGCAGGGGTGAACACTGAAGCTTTCTTT. Together with reference TRBV29-1 and TRBJ1-1, the CDR3 gives the full variable domain: SAVISQKPSRDICQRGTSLTIQCQVDSQVTMMFWYRQQPGQSLTLIATANQGSEATYESGFVIDKFPISRPNLTFSTLTVSNMSPEDSSIYLCSARAGVNTEAFFGQGTRLTVV.

The rearrangement uses TRBV19 and TRBJ1-1, with no clear D. Trimming pared 7 bases from V and 0 bases from J, leaving 21 bases between. This CDR3 contains 17 residues. Germline V CDR1 and CDR2: LNHDA, SQIVND (reference sequence). The CDR3, as DNA: TGTGCCAGTACCGGCTCCCACCCTAGACGACTGAACACTGAAGCTTTCTTT. It is translated as CASTGSHPRRLNTEAFF.

The chain recombines TRBV10-3 with TRBJ1-5, with a tentative D call TRBD1 (6 bases). Germline V CDR1 and CDR2: ENHRY, SYGVKD. This CDR3 is built from 13 residues. V shed 5 bases and J shed 6 bases, with 11 bases lying between them. CDR3: CAISIQGGQPQHF. The CDR3 bases are TGTGCCATCAGTATACAGGGTGGTCAGCCCCAGCATTTT.

This sequence joins TRBV6-5 and TRBJ1-1; a weak D match, TRBD1 (5 bases). The germline V gene has CDR1 MNHEY and CDR2 SVGAGI. The CDR3 runs 16 residues. Trimming removed 2 bases from V and 0 bases from J, with 13 bases in between. In DNA form, the CDR3 reads TGTGCCAGCAGTTACGGGGGGGGAGCCATGAACACTGAAGCTTTCTTT. Translation gives CASSYGGGAMNTEAFF.

The rearrangement joins TRBV19 to TRBJ2-2, with TRBD1 matching over 8 bases. The CDR3 is made up of 15 amino acids. CDR1 is LNHDA, CDR2 SQIVND, per germline (reference sequence). V lost 9 bases to trimming and J lost 6 bases; unmatched junction nucleotides: 12. Written as DNA, the CDR3 is TGTGCCAGCGTCCCGGGACAGGTTTCCTCCGGGGAGCTGTTTTTT. Translation: CASVPGQVSSGELFF.

The V call is TRBV5-1, the J call TRBJ2-3, with D possibly being TRBD2 (6 bases). With 0 bases removed from V and 1 base from J, the gap between germline ends came to 24 bases. CDR3 length: 20 amino acids. In germline, CDR1 is SGHRS, CDR2 YFSETQ. The CDR3 nucleotides read TGCGCCAGCAGCTTGGAAAACGGGAGTCGGGGCCCGAGGGGCACAGATACGCAGTATTTT. Protein sequence: CASSLENGSRGPRGTDTQYF.